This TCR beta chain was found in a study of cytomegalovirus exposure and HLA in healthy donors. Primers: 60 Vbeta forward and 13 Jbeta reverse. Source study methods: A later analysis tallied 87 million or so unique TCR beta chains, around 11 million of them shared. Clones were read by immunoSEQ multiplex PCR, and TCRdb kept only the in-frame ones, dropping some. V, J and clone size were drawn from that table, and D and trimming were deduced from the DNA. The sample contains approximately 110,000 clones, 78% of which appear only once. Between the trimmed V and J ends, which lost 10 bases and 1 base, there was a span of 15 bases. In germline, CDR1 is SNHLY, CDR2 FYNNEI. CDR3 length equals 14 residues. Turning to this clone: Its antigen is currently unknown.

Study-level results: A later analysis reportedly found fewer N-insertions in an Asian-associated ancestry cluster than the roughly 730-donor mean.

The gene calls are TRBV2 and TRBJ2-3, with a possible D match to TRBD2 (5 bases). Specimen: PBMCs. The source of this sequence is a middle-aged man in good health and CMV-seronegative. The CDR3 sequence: CAIPDRGGTDTQYF. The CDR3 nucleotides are TGTGCCATCCCAGACCGGGGAGGCACAGATACGCAGTATTTT.